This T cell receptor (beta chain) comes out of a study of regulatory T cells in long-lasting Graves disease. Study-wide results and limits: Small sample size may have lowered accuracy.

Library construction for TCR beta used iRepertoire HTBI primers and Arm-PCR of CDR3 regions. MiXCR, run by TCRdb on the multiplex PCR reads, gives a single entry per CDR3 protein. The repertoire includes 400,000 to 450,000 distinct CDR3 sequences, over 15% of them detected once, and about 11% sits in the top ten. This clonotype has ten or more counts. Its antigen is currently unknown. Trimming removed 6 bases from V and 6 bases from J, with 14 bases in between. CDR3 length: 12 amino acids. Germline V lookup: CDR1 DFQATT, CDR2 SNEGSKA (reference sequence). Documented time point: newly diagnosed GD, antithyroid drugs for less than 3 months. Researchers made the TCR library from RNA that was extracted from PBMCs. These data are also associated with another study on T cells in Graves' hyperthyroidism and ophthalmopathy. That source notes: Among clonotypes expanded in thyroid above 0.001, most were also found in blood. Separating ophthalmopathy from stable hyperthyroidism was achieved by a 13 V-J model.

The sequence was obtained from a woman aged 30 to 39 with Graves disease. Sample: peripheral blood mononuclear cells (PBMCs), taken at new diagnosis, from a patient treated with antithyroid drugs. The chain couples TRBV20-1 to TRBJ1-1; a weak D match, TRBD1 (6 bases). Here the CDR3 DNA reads TGCAGTGCAAACAGGGAAAGCGCTGAAGCTTTCTTT. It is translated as CSANRESAEAFF.